The 15 T cell receptor beta chains given below trace back to one sample, sequenced in a study of T cells expressing NK-cell markers. TCRdb derives one entry per CDR3 protein from the 5' RACE reads, leaving out DNA. The sample totals under 500,000 distinct CDR3 sequences. Sequenced input: blood T cells: a sorted CD56 or NKG2C T cell subset, CD4+ or CD8+ T cells, or bulk PBMC T cells (not recorded which). All receptors come from a woman aged 18-70 years in good health.

The V gene is TRBV28, the J gene TRBJ2-7; TCRdb indicates TRBD2, and absent DNA this call remains unverified. The CDR3 is 14 amino acids. In germline, CDR1 is MDHEN, CDR2 SYDVKM. The CDR3 sequence is CASRGGNPPYEQYF.

The chain links TRBV25-1 to TRBJ1-2. The CDR3 consists of 12 residues. The germline gives CDR1 MGHDK, CDR2 SYGVNS. CDR3 region: CASSDQAPHYTF.

The rearrangement links TRBV7-8 to TRBJ2-5; TCRdb's D call of TRBD2 is untestable without DNA. Germline V gene data show CDR1 as SGHVS and CDR2 as FQNEAQ. The CDR3 runs to 16 residues. The CDR3 region is CASSGTPGLARQTQYF.

The chain employs TRBV20-1 and TRBJ1-2. Germline V gene lookup returns CDR1 DFQATT and CDR2 SNEGSKA (reference sequence). This CDR3 is built from 12 residues. This CDR3 reads CSARGTLGGYTF.

The chain links TRBV18 to TRBJ2-1. CDR3 length: 13 amino acids. CDR1 is KGHSH, CDR2 LQKENI, per germline. The CDR3 spells CASSPGSYNEQFF.

The V call is TRBV20-1, the J call TRBJ2-5; with no DNA, the TCRdb D assignment of TRBD1 cannot be verified. The CDR3 sequence is 15 residues long. Per the germline V gene, CDR1 is DFQATT and CDR2 is SNEGSKA (reference sequence). CDR3 protein: CSEEATGNLQETQYF.

The V call is TRBV20-1, the J call TRBJ2-1; TCRdb's D gene call, TRBD1, goes unchecked for lack of DNA. There are 13 residues in the CDR3. Germline CDR1 and CDR2: DFQATT and SNEGSKA (reference sequence). CDR3 in amino acids: CSGGADSYNEQFF.

The chain employs TRBV20-1 and TRBJ1-3. Germline CDR1 DFQATT, CDR2 SNEGSKA (reference sequence). The CDR3 extends over 13 amino acids. The CDR3 reads CSARGASGNTIYF.

The J gene is TRBJ2-7, the V gene TRBV5-1; as DNA is missing, the TRBD1 call by TCRdb cannot be tested. The V gene's germline CDR1 is SGHRS and CDR2 YFSETQ. The CDR3 runs to 14 residues. CDR3 region: CASSFRTGGNEQYF. The full variable domain, in which reference TRBV5-1 and TRBJ2-7 provide the parts outside the CDR3, is KAGVTQTPRYLIKTRGQQVTLSCSPISGHRSVSWYQQTPGQGLQFLFEYFSETQRNKGNFPGRFSGRQFSNSRSEMNVSTLELGDSALYLCASSFRTGGNEQYFGPGTRLTVT.

This chain links TRBV10-3 with TRBJ2-5; lacking DNA, the TRBD1 call made by TCRdb goes unchecked. The CDR3 is 15 amino acids. Germline V gene lookup returns CDR1 ENHRY and CDR2 SYGVKD. CDR3: CAISEYDSPAETQYF.

The gene calls are TRBV2 and TRBJ2-3; the TCRdb call, TRBD1, lacks DNA for checking. The CDR3 length is 13 residues. The germline V gene has CDR1 SNHLY and CDR2 FYNNEI. The CDR3 region is CASVWGGPDTQYF.

The chain has TRBV7-2 and TRBJ2-5; TCRdb selects TRBD1, and the lack of DNA leaves this call unchecked. This CDR3 region has 15 residues. Germline lookup yields CDR1 SGHTA and CDR2 FQGNSA. CDR3 sequence reads: CASSSTRTAKETQYF.

This chain connects TRBV20-1 to TRBJ2-5; TCRdb indicates TRBD1, and absent DNA this call remains unverified. CDR3 size: 12 residues. The V gene's germline CDR1 is DFQATT and CDR2 SNEGSKA (reference sequence). CDR3 residues: CGPRDRVETQYF.

The chain is built from TRBV6-2 or TRBV6-3 and TRBJ1-1. Germline V gene data show CDR1 as MNHEY and CDR2 as SVGEGT. The length of the CDR3 is 14 residues. CDR3 region: CASGPSGKNTEAFF.

The rearrangement uses TRBV20-1 and TRBJ2-5. The germline V gene has CDR1 DFQATT and CDR2 SNEGSKA (reference sequence). This CDR3 is built from 14 residues. CDR3 sequence reads: CSARQSLGQETQYF.